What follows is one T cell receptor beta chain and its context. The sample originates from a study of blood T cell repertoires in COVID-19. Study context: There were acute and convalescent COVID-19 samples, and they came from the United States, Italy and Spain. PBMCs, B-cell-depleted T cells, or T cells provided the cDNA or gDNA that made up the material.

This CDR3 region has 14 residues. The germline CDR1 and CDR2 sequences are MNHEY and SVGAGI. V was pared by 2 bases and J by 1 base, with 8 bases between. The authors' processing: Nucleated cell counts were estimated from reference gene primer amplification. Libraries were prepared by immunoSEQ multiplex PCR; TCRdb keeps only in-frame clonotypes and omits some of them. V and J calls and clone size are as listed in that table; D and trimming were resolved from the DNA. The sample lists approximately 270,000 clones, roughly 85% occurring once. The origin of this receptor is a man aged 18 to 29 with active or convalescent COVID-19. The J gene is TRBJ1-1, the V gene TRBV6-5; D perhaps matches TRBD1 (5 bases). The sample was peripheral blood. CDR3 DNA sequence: TGTGCCAGCAGTTACCGACAGAAGAACACTGAAGCTTTCTTT. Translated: CASSYRQKNTEAFF.